This TCR beta chain originates from a study of T cell responses to AZD1222 COVID-19 vaccine. General study findings and limits: The reported proportion of spike-specific TCRs targeting unmutated variant regions was nearly half. Among vaccine-associated CD4 TCRs, coverage spanned spike, with dominance at 160-218 and 743-854. Seropositive AZD1222 recipients at baseline numbered only five or six.

TCRdb's table, derived via immunoSEQ multiplex PCR, lists solely in-frame clones and lacks some. Seen here are 160,000 or so clones, around 87% observed once, and the top ten hold just over 9%. For this clone: Its antigen is undetermined.

The trim removed 5 bases at V and 3 bases at J, leaving 2 bases unmatched. From germline, CDR1 is MGHRA and CDR2 YSYEKL. This CDR3 is 14 amino acids long. The TCR comes from an adult who received the AZD1222 COVID-19 vaccine. The sequencing used peripheral blood, collected 28 days after the second AZD1222 dose. V and J are TRBV4-1 and TRBJ2-2; 8 bases match TRBD2. The CDR3 sequence: CASSGLADTGELFF. The CDR3 DNA reads TGCGCCAGCAGCGGACTAGCCGACACCGGGGAGCTGTTTTTT.